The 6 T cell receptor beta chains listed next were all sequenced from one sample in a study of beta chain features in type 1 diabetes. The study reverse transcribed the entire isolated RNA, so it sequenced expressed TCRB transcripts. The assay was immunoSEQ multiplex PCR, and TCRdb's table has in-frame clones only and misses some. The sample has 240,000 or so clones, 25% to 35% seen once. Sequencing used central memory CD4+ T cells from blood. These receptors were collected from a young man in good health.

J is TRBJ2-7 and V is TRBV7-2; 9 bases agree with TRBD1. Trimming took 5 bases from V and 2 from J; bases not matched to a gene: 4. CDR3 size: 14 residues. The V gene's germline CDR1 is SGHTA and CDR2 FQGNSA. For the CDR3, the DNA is TGTGCCAGCAGCCCCCGACAGGGGGCCTACGAGCAGTACTTC. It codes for CASSPRQGAYEQYF.

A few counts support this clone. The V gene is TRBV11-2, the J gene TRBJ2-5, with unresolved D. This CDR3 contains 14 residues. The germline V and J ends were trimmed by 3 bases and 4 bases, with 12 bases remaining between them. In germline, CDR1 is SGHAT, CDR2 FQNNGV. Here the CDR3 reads CASSLTLVAETQYF. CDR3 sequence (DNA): TGTGCCAGCAGCTTGACTTTAGTCGCAGAGACCCAGTACTTC.

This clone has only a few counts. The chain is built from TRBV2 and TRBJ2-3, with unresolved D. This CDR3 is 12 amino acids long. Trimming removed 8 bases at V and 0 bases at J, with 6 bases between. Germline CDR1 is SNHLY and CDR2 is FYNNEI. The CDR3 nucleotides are TGTGCCAGCTCCTTAAGCACAGATACGCAGTATTTT. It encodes CASSLSTDTQYF.

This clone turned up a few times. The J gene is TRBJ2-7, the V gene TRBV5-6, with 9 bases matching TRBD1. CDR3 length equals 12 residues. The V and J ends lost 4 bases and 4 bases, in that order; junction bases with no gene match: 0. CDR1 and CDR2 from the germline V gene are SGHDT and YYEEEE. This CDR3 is CASSGTGYEQYF. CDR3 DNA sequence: TGTGCCAGCAGCGGGACAGGGTACGAGCAGTACTTC.

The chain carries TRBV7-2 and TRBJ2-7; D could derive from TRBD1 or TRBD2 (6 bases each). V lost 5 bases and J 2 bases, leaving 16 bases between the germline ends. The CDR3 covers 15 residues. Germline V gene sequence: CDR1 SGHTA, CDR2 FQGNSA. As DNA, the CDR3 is TGTGCCAGCAGCCCAGGGGCTAGCGCTACCTACGAGCAGTACTTC. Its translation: CASSPGASATYEQYF.

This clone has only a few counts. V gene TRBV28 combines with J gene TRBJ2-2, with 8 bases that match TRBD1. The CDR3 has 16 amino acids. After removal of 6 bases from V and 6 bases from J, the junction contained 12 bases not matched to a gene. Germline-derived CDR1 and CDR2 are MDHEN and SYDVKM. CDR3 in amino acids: CASSSGPGGFAGELFF. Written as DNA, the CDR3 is TGTGCCAGCAGCTCCGGCCCAGGGGGCTTCGCCGGGGAGCTGTTTTTT.